The T cell receptor (beta chain) described here comes from a study of technical replicates of blood from several donors. The protocol was immunoSEQ multiplex PCR, while the TCRdb copy is restricted to in-frame clones and leaves out a portion. Counted here are about 84,000 clones, 97% occurring once; the ten biggest clones make up about 0.19%. V was clipped by 6 bases and J by 0 bases, with 15 bases between them. In germline, CDR1 is KGHSH, CDR2 LQKENI. The CDR3 is 15 amino acids. What was sequenced was T cells isolated from PBMCs. V gene TRBV18 combines with J gene TRBJ2-7; D is ambiguous. The receptor was derived from a human donor in good health. The chain's CDR3 is CASSSAAASSYEQYF. In DNA form, the CDR3 reads TGTGCCAGCTCCTCTGCGGCGGCAAGCTCCTACGAGCAGTACTTC.